This is a list of T cell receptor beta chains from one sample in a study of shared clonotypes between healthy human individuals. Method: immunoSEQ multiplex PCR; TCRdb's copy keeps in-frame clones and lacks some. The data hold roughly 600,000 clones, with roughly 98% observed a single time. The sequenced sample was naive CD8+ T cells sorted from blood. The receptors originated from a young man in good health. Each CDR3 is given with its conserved first and last residue. The D gene is left open where the match is weak. A row's size may be missing; if present it is once, few, many or a size class.

CDR3 DNA: TGTGCCAGCAGTTACTCACAGGGGGGATACTACGAGCAGTACTTC
CDR3 protein: CASSYSQGGYYEQYF
clone size: .
D gene: TRBD1
V gene: TRBV7-9
J gene: TRBJ2-7

CDR3 DNA: TGTGCCAGCAGCTTAAAGGGAGCGGGGTCTAGCACAGATACGCAGTATTTT
CDR3 protein: CASSLKGAGSSTDTQYF
clone size: .
D gene: TRBD2
V gene: TRBV13
J gene: TRBJ2-3

CDR3 DNA: TGTGCCAGCAGGCGGACAGGGGCCGTCCACGAGCAGTACTTC
CDR3 protein: CASRRTGAVHEQYF
clone size: .
D gene: TRBD1
V gene: TRBV27
J gene: TRBJ2-7

CDR3 DNA: TGTGCCAGCAGTTTTGGACAGGGTTTCACTGAAGCTTTCTTT
CDR3 protein: CASSFGQGFTEAFF
clone size: .
D gene: TRBD1
V gene: TRBV6-5
J gene: TRBJ1-1

CDR3 DNA: TGTGCCTGGAATTACGCAACTAATGAAAAACTGTTTTTT
CDR3 protein: CAWNYATNEKLFF
clone size: .
D gene: .
V gene: TRBV30
J gene: TRBJ1-4

CDR3 DNA: TGTGCCAGCAGTTCCGGAGAGCTCGGGCCTGAAGCTTTCTTT
CDR3 protein: CASSSGELGPEAFF
clone size: .
D gene: .
V gene: TRBV6-6
J gene: TRBJ1-1

CDR3 DNA: TGCAGCGTTGAACTGGTTTCCGGGGGCACTGAAGCTTTCTTT
CDR3 protein: CSVELVSGGTEAFF
clone size: .
D gene: .
V gene: TRBV29-1
J gene: TRBJ1-1

CDR3 DNA: TGCAGCGTGATCCCCTGGGAGGGGGGTTGGGCAGATACGCAGTATTTT
CDR3 protein: CSVIPWEGGWADTQYF
clone size: .
D gene: .
V gene: TRBV29-1
J gene: TRBJ2-3

CDR3 DNA: TGTGCCAGCAGTTCTAGAATTCCGGACAGGGTCGGGGGCTACACCTTC
CDR3 protein: CASSSRIPDRVGGYTF
clone size: .
D gene: TRBD1
V gene: TRBV28
J gene: TRBJ1-2

CDR3 DNA: TGTGCCAGCAGCTTTGGCTACTACGAGCAGTACTTC
CDR3 protein: CASSFGYYEQYF
clone size: once
D gene: .
V gene: TRBV13
J gene: TRBJ2-7

CDR3 DNA: TGTGCCAGCAGTTTGGGACAGGGGGCCTATGGCTACACCTTC
CDR3 protein: CASSLGQGAYGYTF
clone size: .
D gene: TRBD1
V gene: TRBV27
J gene: TRBJ1-2

CDR3 DNA: TGTGCCAGCAGCTCCGGGAGGACTAGCGGGAGTAATGAGCAGTTCTTC
CDR3 protein: CASSSGRTSGSNEQFF
clone size: .
D gene: TRBD2
V gene: TRBV7-3
J gene: TRBJ2-1

CDR3 DNA: TGTGCCAGCAGTTTCAATCAGGGGGCCACCTACGAGCAGTACTTC
CDR3 protein: CASSFNQGATYEQYF
clone size: .
D gene: TRBD1
V gene: TRBV6-5
J gene: TRBJ2-7

CDR3 DNA: TGCGCCAGCAGCCACAGGGACAGGGTACCCTACAATGAGCAGTTCTTC
CDR3 protein: CASSHRDRVPYNEQFF
clone size: .
D gene: TRBD1
V gene: TRBV4-3
J gene: TRBJ2-1

CDR3 DNA: TGTGCCAGCAGTGAAGCGCCGTACGCGCGAGAGCAGTACTTC
CDR3 protein: CASSEAPYAREQYF
clone size: .
D gene: .
V gene: TRBV2
J gene: TRBJ2-7

CDR3 DNA: TGTGCCAGCAGTAGCTACTACGAGCAGTACTTC
CDR3 protein: CASSSYYEQYF
clone size: .
D gene: .
V gene: TRBV28
J gene: TRBJ2-7

CDR3 DNA: TGTGCTAGCAGATGGGGGGCTCGGGTCTTCAATGAGCAGTTCTTC
CDR3 protein: CASRWGARVFNEQFF
clone size: once
D gene: .
V gene: TRBV7-7
J gene: TRBJ2-1

CDR3 DNA: TGTGCCAGCATCCCTTCGGGGGCCTACAATGAGCAGTTCTTC
CDR3 protein: CASIPSGAYNEQFF
clone size: .
D gene: .
V gene: TRBV5-5
J gene: TRBJ2-1

CDR3 DNA: TGTGCCAGCAGCTTATTAGGGACCAACAAGCCACAAGAGACCCAGTACTTC
CDR3 protein: CASSLLGTNKPQETQYF
clone size: .
D gene: .
V gene: TRBV7-9
J gene: TRBJ2-5

CDR3 DNA: TGCGCCAGCAGCGGCAGCCGGGGGCTAGACACAGATACGCAGTATTTT
CDR3 protein: CASSGSRGLDTDTQYF
clone size: .
D gene: .
V gene: TRBV10-1
J gene: TRBJ2-3

CDR3 DNA: TGTGCCAGCAGTGAAACCAATCGGGACAGGGGGTTTGGCGAGCAGTACTTC
CDR3 protein: CASSETNRDRGFGEQYF
clone size: .
D gene: TRBD1
V gene: TRBV2
J gene: TRBJ2-7

CDR3 DNA: TGTGCCATCAGTGAACAACAGCTAACCTTTACTGCAACTAATGAAAAACTGTTTTTT
CDR3 protein: CAISEQQLTFTATNEKLFF
clone size: .
D gene: .
V gene: TRBV10-3
J gene: TRBJ1-4

CDR3 DNA: TGTGCCAGCAGCTTAGTCAATGAGCAGTTCTTC
CDR3 protein: CASSLVNEQFF
clone size: .
D gene: .
V gene: TRBV7-9
J gene: TRBJ2-1

CDR3 DNA: TGCGCCAGCAGCCACCGGGACAGGGGAACGGAAGAAAAACTGTTTTTT
CDR3 protein: CASSHRDRGTEEKLFF
clone size: .
D gene: TRBD1
V gene: TRBV5-1
J gene: TRBJ1-4

CDR3 DNA: TGTGCCAGCAGCCGGACTCAGGGAGAATATATCTACGAGCAGTACTTC
CDR3 protein: CASSRTQGEYIYEQYF
clone size: .
D gene: .
V gene: TRBV7-9
J gene: TRBJ2-7